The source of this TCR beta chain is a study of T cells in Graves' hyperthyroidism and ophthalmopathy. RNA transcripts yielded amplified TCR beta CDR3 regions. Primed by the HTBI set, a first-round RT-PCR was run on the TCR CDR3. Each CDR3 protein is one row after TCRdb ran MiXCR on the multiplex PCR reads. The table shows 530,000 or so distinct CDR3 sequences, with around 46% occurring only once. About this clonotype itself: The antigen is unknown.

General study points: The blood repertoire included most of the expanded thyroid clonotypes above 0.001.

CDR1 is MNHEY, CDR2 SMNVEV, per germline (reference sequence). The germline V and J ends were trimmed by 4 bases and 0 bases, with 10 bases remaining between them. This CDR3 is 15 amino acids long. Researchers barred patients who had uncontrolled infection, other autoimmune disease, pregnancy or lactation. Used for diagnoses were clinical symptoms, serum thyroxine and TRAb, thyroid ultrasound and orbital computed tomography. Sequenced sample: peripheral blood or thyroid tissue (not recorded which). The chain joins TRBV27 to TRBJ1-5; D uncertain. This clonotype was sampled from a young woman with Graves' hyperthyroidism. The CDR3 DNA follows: TGTGCCAGCAGTTGGGTGCAGGATAGCAATCAGCCCCAGCATTTT. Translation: CASSWVQDSNQPQHF.